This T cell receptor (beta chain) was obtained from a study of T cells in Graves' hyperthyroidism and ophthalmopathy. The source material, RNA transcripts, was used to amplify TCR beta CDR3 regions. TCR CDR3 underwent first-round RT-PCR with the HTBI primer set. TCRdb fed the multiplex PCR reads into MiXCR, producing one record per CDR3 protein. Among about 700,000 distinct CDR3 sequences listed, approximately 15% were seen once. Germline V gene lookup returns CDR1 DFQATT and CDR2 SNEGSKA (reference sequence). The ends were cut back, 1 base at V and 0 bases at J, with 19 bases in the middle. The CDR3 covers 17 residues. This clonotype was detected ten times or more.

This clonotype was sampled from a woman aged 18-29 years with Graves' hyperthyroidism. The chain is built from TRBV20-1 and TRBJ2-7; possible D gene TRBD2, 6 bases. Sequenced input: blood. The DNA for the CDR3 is TGCAGTGCTAGAGGTCCTCCCCCGGCGGGAAGCTCCTACGAGCAGTACTTC. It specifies CSARGPPPAGSSYEQYF.